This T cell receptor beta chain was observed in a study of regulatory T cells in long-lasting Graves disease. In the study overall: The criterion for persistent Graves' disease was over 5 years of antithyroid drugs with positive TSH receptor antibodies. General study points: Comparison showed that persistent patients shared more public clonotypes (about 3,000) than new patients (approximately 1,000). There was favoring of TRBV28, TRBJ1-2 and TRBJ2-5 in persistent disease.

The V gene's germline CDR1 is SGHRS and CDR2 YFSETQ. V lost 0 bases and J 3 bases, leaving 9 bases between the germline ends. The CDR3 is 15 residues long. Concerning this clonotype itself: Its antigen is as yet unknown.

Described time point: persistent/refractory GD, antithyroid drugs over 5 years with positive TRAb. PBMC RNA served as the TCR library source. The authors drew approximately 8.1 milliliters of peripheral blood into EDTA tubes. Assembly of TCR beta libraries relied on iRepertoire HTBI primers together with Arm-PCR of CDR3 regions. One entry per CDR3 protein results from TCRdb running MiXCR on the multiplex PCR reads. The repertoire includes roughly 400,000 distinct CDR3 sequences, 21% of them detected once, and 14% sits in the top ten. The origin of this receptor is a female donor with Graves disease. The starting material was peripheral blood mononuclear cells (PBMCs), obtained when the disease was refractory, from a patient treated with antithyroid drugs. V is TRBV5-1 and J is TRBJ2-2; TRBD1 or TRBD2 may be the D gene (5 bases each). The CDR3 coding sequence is TGCGCCAGCAGCTTGGATCTGGGGGACACCGGGGAGCTGTTTTTT. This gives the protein CASSLDLGDTGELFF.